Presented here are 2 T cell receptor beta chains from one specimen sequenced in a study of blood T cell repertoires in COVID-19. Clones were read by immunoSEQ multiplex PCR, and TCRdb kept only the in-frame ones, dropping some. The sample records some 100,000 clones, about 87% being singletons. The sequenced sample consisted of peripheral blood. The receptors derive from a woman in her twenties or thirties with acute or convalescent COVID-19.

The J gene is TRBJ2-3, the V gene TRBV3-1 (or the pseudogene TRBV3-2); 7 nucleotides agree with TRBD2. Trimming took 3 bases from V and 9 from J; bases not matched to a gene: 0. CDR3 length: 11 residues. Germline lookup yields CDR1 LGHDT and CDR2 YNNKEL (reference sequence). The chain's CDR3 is CASSQGGTQYF. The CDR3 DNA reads TGTGCCAGCAGCCAGGGAGGGACGCAGTATTTT.

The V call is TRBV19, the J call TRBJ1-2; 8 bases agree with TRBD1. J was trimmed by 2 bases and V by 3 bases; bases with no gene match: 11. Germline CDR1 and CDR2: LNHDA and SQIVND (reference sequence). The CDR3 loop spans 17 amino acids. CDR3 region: CASSIIGAQGANYGYTF. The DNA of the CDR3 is TGTGCCAGTAGTATTATTGGGGCGCAGGGGGCCAACTATGGCTACACCTTC.